The 14 T cell receptor beta chains below come from one sample, sequenced in a study of neoadjuvant nivolumab and ipilimumab in lung cancer. The data were produced by immunoSEQ multiplex PCR, yet TCRdb's version contains in-frame clones alone and is incomplete. The data show roughly 2,300 clones, 84% seen once. Source: adjacent normal lung tissue, taken after neoadjuvant nivolumab, alone or with ipilimumab, at or shortly before surgery. These receptor sequences come from an adult with non-small cell lung cancer.

The chain links TRBV5-1 to TRBJ2-1, with D possibly called TRBD1 or TRBD2 (5 bases each). The V end lost 0 bases, the J end lost 7 bases, and 5 bases lay between the germline ends. The germline V gene has CDR1 SGHRS and CDR2 YFSETQ. CDR3 length: 12 residues. CDR3: CASSLGGNEQFF. In DNA form, the CDR3 reads TGCGCCAGCAGCTTGGGGGGGAATGAGCAGTTCTTC.

The rearrangement joins TRBV4-2 to TRBJ2-2; a weak D match, TRBD1 (6 bases). CDR1 is LGHNA and CDR2 is YNFKEQ in the germline V gene. The CDR3 has 16 amino acids. Between the trimmed V and J ends, which lost 3 bases and 0 bases, there was a span of 11 bases. Here the CDR3 reads CASSHEGQSNTGELFF. The CDR3 DNA reads TGTGCCAGCAGCCACGAAGGACAGTCGAACACCGGGGAGCTGTTTTTT.

This chain uses TRBV5-1 with TRBJ2-5; no firm D call. V lost 5 bases, J lost 0 bases, and 5 bases lay in between. The CDR3 has 12 amino acids. Looked up from germline, CDR1 is SGHRS and CDR2 is YFSETQ. CDR3 residues: CASSWDQETQYF. The CDR3 DNA is TGCGCCAGCAGTTGGGACCAAGAGACCCAGTACTTC.

The V call is TRBV30, the J call TRBJ1-2; no definite D call. The V gene's germline CDR1 is GTSNPN and CDR2 SVGIG (reference sequence). The CDR3 runs 15 residues. Trimming removed 3 bases from V and 4 bases from J, with 18 bases in between. CDR3 residues: CAWSPSLVILYGYTF. The CDR3 DNA reads TGTGCCTGGAGCCCCTCACTGGTCATCCTCTATGGCTACACCTTC.

The J gene is TRBJ1-2, the V gene TRBV5-1; a weak D match, TRBD1 (6 bases). The germline V and J ends were trimmed by 0 bases and 8 bases, with 14 bases remaining between them. Germline V gene data show CDR1 as SGHRS and CDR2 as YFSETQ. There are 14 residues in the CDR3. DNA of the CDR3: TGCGCCAGCAGCTTGGACAGGGAATTGCGGGGCTACACCTTC. Amino acid sequence: CASSLDRELRGYTF.

V gene TRBV28 combines with J gene TRBJ1-2; no reliable D call. The CDR3 covers 13 residues. CDR1 MDHEN and CDR2 SYDVKM come from the germline V gene. V shed 6 bases and J shed 4 bases, with 12 bases lying between them. The CDR3 loop is CASSRSRLYGYTF. The DNA for the CDR3 is TGTGCCAGCAGCCGCTCTCGCCTCTATGGCTACACCTTC.

The V and J genes are TRBV11-1 and TRBJ2-7; D is perhaps TRBD2 (5 bases). Trimming took off 1 base at V and 6 bases at J, with 13 bases between the two ends. Per germline, CDR1 SGHAT and CDR2 FQDESV (reference sequence). The CDR3 is 14 residues long. CDR3 sequence: CASSLVGSSTEQYF. The CDR3 bases are TGTGCCAGCAGCTTAGTGGGGAGTTCCACCGAGCAGTACTTC.

This sequence joins TRBV2 and TRBJ1-1; D gene unclear. V shed 3 bases and J shed 4 bases, with 9 bases lying between them. The CDR3 runs 13 residues. The germline V gene encodes CDR1 SNHLY and CDR2 FYNNEI. Here the CDR3 DNA reads TGTGCCAGCAGTGATGTTCGGGGCACTGAAGCTTTCTTT. This codes for CASSDVRGTEAFF.

This clone was counted a single time. The chain couples TRBV6-1 to TRBJ2-7; 7 bases match TRBD2. Germline CDR1 and CDR2: MNHNS and SASEGT. The CDR3 is 14 residues long. The junction had 5 bases not matched to a gene; V was cut back by 4 bases and J by 2 bases. CDR3 in DNA: TGTGCCAGCAGTGGCCAGCTAGCGGCCTACGAGCAGTACTTC. Translating gives CASSGQLAAYEQYF.

This CDR3 is CASTEREQFF. The DNA of the CDR3 is TGTGCCAGCACCGAACGTGAGCAGTTCTTC. The gene calls are TRBV2 and TRBJ2-1; D not resolved. Germline CDR1 SNHLY, CDR2 FYNNEI. With 7 bases removed from V and 9 bases from J, the gap between germline ends came to 7 bases. This CDR3 contains 10 residues.

The chain has TRBV7-2 and TRBJ1-2; the D gene is possibly TRBD1 (5 bases). Per germline, CDR1 SGHTA and CDR2 FQGNSA. This CDR3 comprises 15 residues. V was cut by 5 bases and J by 8 bases, with 21 bases left in between. This chain's CDR3 is CASSLTAGARSGYTF. For the CDR3, the DNA is TGTGCCAGCAGCCTAACAGCCGGGGCGCGGTCAGGCTACACCTTC.

The DNA for the CDR3 is TGTGCCATCAGTGAGTCTCCGGGGGCGAGAAACTATGGCTACACCTTC. This codes for CAISESPGARNYGYTF. This chain uses TRBV10-3 with TRBJ1-2, with D maybe TRBD1 (6 bases). CDR3 size: 16 residues. V was shortened by 0 bases and J by 2 bases, with 13 bases between the two germline ends. Germline CDR1 and CDR2: ENHRY and SYGVKD.

This chain links TRBV11-2 with TRBJ2-1; D remains ambiguous. Trimming removed 0 bases at V and 2 bases at J, with 2 bases between. Germline values: CDR1 SGHAT, CDR2 FQNNGV. The CDR3 consists of 13 residues. The CDR3 bases are TGTGCCAGCAGCTTAGACCCCTACAATGAGCAGTTCTTC. Translation: CASSLDPYNEQFF.

The genes are TRBV29-1 and TRBJ2-1, with D possibly TRBD2 on 6 matching bases. Germline V gene data show CDR1 as SQVTM and CDR2 as ANQGSEA. The CDR3 sequence is 15 residues long. The V end lost 2 bases, the J end lost 2 bases, and 13 bases lay between the germline ends. CDR3 DNA sequence: TGCAGCGTTGAACGAGGTGGGGAGGCCTACAATGAGCAGTTCTTC. Amino acids: CSVERGGEAYNEQFF.